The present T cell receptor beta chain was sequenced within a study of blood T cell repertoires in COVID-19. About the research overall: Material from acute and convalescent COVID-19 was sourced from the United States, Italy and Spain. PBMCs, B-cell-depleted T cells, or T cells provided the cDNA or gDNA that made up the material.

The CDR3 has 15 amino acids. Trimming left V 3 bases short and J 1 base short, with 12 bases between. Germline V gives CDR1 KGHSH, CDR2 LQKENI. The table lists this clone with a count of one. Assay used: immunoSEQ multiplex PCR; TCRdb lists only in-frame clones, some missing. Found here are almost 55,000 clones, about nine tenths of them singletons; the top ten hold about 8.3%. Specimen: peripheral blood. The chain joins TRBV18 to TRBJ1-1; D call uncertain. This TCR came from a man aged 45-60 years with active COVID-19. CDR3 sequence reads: CASSPRPRQNTEAFF. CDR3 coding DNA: TGTGCCAGCTCACCCCGCCCCCGACAGAACACTGAAGCTTTCTTT.